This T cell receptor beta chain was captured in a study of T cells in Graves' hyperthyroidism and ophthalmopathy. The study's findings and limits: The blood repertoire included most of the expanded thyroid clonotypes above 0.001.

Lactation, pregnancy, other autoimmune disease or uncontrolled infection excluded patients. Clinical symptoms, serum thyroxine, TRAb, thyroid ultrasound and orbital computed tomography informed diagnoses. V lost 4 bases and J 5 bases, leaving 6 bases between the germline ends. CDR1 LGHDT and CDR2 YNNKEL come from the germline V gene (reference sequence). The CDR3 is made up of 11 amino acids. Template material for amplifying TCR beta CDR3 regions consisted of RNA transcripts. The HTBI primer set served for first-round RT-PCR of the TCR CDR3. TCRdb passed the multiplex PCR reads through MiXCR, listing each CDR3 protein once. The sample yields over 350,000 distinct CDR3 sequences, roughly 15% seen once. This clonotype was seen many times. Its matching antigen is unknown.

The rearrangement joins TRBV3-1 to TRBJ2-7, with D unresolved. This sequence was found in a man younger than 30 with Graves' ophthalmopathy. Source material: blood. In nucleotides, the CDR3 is TGTGCCAGCAGCCGAGGAGACGAGCAGTACTTC. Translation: CASSRGDEQYF.